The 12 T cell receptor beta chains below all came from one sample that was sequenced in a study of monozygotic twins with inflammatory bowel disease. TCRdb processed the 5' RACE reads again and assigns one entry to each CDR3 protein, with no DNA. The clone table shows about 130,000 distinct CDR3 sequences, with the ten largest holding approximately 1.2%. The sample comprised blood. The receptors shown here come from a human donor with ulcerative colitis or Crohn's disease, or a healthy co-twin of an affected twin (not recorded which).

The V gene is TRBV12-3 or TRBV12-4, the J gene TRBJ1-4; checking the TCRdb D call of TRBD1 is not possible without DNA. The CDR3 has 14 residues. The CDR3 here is CASSPGQGGEKLFF.

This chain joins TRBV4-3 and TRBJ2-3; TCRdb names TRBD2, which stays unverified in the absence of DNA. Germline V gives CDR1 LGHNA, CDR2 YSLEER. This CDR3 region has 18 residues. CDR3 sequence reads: CASSQDRVLEGLPDTQYF.

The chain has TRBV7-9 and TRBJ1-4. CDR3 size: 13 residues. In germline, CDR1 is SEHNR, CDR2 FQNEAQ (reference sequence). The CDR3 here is CASSLAEGEKLFF.

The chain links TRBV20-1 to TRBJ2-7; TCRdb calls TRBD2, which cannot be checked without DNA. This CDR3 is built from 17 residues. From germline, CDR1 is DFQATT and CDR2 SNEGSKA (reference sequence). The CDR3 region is CSATSGTSGADSYEQYF.

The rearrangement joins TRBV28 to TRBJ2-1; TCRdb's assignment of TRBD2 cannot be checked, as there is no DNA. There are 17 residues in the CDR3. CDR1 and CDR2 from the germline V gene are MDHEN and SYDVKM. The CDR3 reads CASTASGLAGFYNEQFF. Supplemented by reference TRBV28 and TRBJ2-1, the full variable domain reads DVKVTQSSRYLVKRTGEKVFLECVQDMDHENMFWYRQDPGLGLRLIYFSYDVKMKEKGDIPEGYSVSREKKERFSLILESASTNQTSMYLCASTASGLAGFYNEQFFGPGTRLTVL.

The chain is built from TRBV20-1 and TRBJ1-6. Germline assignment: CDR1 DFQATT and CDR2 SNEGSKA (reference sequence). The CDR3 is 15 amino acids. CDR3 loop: CSAILARAMGGPLHF.

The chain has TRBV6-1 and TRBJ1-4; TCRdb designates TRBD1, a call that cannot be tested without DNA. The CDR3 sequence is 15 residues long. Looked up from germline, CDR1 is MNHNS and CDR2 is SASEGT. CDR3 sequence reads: CASSNLRDSTEKLFF.

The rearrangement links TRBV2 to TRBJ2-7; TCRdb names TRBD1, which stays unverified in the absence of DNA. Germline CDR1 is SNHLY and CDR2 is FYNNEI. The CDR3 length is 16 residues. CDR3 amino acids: CASSDSRGQPPSTLYF. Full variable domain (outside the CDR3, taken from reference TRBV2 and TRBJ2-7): EPEVTQTPSHQVTQMGQEVILRCVPISNHLYFYWYRQILGQKVEFLVSFYNNEISEKSEIFDDQFSVERPDGSNFTLKIRSTKLEDSAMYFCASSDSRGQPPSTLYFGPGTRLTVT.

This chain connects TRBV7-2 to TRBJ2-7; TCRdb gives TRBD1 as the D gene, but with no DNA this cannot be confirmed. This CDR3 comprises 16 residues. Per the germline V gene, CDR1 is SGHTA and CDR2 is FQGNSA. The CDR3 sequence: CASSWRGQGKGDEQYF.

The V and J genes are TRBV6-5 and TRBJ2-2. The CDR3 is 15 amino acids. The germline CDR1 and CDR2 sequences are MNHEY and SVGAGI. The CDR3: CASSYSRENTGELFF.

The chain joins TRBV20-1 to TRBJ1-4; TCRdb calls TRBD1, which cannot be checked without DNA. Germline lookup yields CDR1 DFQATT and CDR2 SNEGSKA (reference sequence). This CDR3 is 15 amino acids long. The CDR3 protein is CSASSGQEHNEKLFF.

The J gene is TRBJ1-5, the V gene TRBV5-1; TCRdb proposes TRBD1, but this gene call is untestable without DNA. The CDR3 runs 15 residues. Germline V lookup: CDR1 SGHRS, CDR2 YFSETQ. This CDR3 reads CASSLSPGGDQPQHF.